A single sample is the source of the 2 T cell receptor beta chains below, sequenced in a study of identifying expanded T cells in peripheral blood. Generated by immunoSEQ multiplex PCR, the TCRdb table keeps only in-frame clones and is missing some. The repertoire holds 60,000 to 65,000 clones, with around 83% as singletons. The material sequenced was blood. These receptors came from a person between 18 and 70 years old in good health.

The rearrangement uses TRBV6-5 and TRBJ1-5, with 7 nucleotides matching TRBD1. The germline CDR1 and CDR2 sequences are MNHEY and SVGAGI. J gave up 4 bases and V 0 bases, and 3 bases lay outside the gene matches. The CDR3 extends over 15 amino acids. The CDR3 spells CASSYSRGLNQPQHF. CDR3 coding DNA: TGTGCCAGCAGTTACTCCAGGGGGTTGAATCAGCCCCAGCATTTT.

This clone has just one count. The rearrangement links TRBV5-6 to TRBJ2-7; D unresolved. This CDR3 spans 14 amino acids. Trimming pared 2 bases from V and 0 bases from J, leaving 9 bases between. Germline V CDR1 and CDR2: SGHDT, YYEEEE. The CDR3 DNA sequence: TGTGCCAGCAGCTTTGACCTCGGCTCCTACGAGCAGTACTTC. The encoded protein is CASSFDLGSYEQYF.